The 25 T cell receptor beta chains presented below share a single source sample, sequenced in a study of PD-L1 blockade in urothelial cancer. Time point noted: pretreatment peripheral blood. The table came from immunoSEQ multiplex PCR; TCRdb's copy has only in-frame clones and leaves some out. The sample has tens of thousands of clones; 80% to 85% are singletons. The material sequenced was PBMCs, taken around atezolizumab (anti-PD-L1) treatment. These receptors all come from a man aged 45 to 65 with urothelial cancer.

This rearrangement joins TRBV1 to TRBJ2-7; TRBD2 is the table's D call, not checked against the DNA. TRBV1 is an annotated pseudogene. This CDR3 is built from 16 residues. This CDR3 reads CTSSQPCGLAGVEQYV. CDR3 nucleotides: TGCACCAGCAGCCAACCCTGCGGACTAGCTGGAGTGGAGCAGTACGTC.

V is TRBV14 and J is TRBJ2-2; TRBD1 matches 8 bases. Losses at the gene ends were 4 bases for V and 4 bases for J; bases not matched to a gene: 8. This CDR3 region has 16 residues. Germline-derived CDR1 and CDR2 are SGHDN and FVKESK. CDR3 coding DNA: TGTGCCAGCAGCCGGGCGACAGGGGCCGGCACCGGGGAGCTGTTTTTT. Its translation is CASSRATGAGTGELFF.

V gene TRBV19 combines with J gene TRBJ1-1, with 10 positions matching TRBD1. Germline lookup yields CDR1 LNHDA and CDR2 SQIVND (reference sequence). V lost 5 bases and J lost 0; bases outside the gene matches: 18. CDR3 length: 20 residues. As DNA, the CDR3 is TGTGCCAGTAGTCCCACGGCTGGGGGACAGGGGCGCGGGATGAACACTGAAGCTTTCTTT. Translated, it gives CASSPTAGGQGRGMNTEAFF.

This clone was observed a single time. The chain carries TRBV20-1 and TRBJ2-5; no reliable D call. This CDR3 comprises 11 residues. The V gene lost 7 bases and the J gene lost 5 bases, with 11 bases spanning the gap. The germline gives CDR1 DFQATT, CDR2 SNEGSKA (reference sequence). The CDR3 here is CSGTLGETQYF. As DNA, the CDR3 is TGCAGTGGTACCCTAGGTGAGACCCAGTACTTC.

This chain joins TRBV18 and TRBJ1-6, with D hard to call. The ends were cut back, 2 bases at V and 0 bases at J, with 5 bases in the middle. The CDR3 sequence is 15 residues long. The germline CDR1 and CDR2 sequences are KGHSH and LQKENI. CDR3 loop: CASSPGSSYNSPLHF. The DNA of the CDR3 is TGTGCCAGCTCACCAGGGAGCTCCTATAATTCACCCCTCCACTTT.

The CDR3 nucleotides are TGTGCCAGCAGCCGACAGGGTAATTACGAGCAGTACGTC. Its translation: CASSRQGNYEQYV. The V and J genes are TRBV5-8 and TRBJ2-7; 7 bases are shared with TRBD1. CDR3 size: 13 residues. Germline V gives CDR1 SGHTS, CDR2 YDEGEE. V gave up 4 bases and J gave up 4 bases; unmatched junction bases: 5.

The V call is TRBV9, the J call TRBJ2-7; D uncertain. The CDR3 length is 14 residues. Germline V gene lookup returns CDR1 SGDLS and CDR2 YYNGEE. Trimming shortened V by 0 bases and J by 1 base, and 8 bases separated the two germline ends. The CDR3 here is CASSVAAGSYEQYF. The CDR3 nucleotides are TGTGCCAGCAGCGTAGCGGCAGGTTCCTACGAGCAGTACTTC.

The V gene is TRBV27, the J gene TRBJ1-5, with 8 bases matching TRBD1. Germline V gives CDR1 MNHEY, CDR2 SMNVEV (reference sequence). V lost 6 bases and J lost 3; bases outside the gene matches: 7. The CDR3 is made up of 15 amino acids. CDR3 loop: CASSRGDRLNQPQHF. In DNA, the CDR3 is TGTGCCAGCAGCCGAGGGGACAGGCTCAATCAGCCCCAGCATTTT.

This rearrangement joins TRBV19 to TRBJ2-2; 9 bases line up with TRBD2. V shed 2 bases, J shed 6 bases, and the junction held 16 bases outside the gene matches. The CDR3 contains 19 residues. Germline V gene lookup returns CDR1 LNHDA and CDR2 SQIVND (reference sequence). CDR3 protein: CASSIKEGALAGTPGELFF. DNA for the CDR3: TGTGCCAGTAGTATAAAGGAGGGAGCTCTAGCGGGAACTCCCGGGGAGCTGTTTTTT.

This chain joins TRBV5-1 and TRBJ1-5; a possible D gene is TRBD1 (6 bases). The CDR3 is 15 amino acids. V lost 0 bases and J lost 5, with 12 bases in between. CDR1 is SGHRS and CDR2 is YFSETQ in the germline V gene. CDR3 nucleotide sequence: TGCGCCAGCAGCTTGGGGACAGAGGCCCATCAGCCCCAGCATTTT. Protein sequence: CASSLGTEAHQPQHF. Full variable domain (outside the CDR3, taken from reference TRBV5-1 and TRBJ1-5): KAGVTQTPRYLIKTRGQQVTLSCSPISGHRSVSWYQQTPGQGLQFLFEYFSETQRNKGNFPGRFSGRQFSNSRSEMNVSTLELGDSALYLCASSLGTEAHQPQHFGDGTRLSIL.

This rearrangement joins TRBV19 to TRBJ2-1; TRBD1 aligns across 7 bases. CDR1 and CDR2 (germline): LNHDA, SQIVND (reference sequence). The CDR3 is made up of 11 amino acids. Losses at the gene ends were 5 bases for V and 10 bases for J; bases not matched to a gene: 2. The CDR3 DNA is TGTGCCAGTAGTGTGGACAGGGAGCAGTTCTTC. Protein product: CASSVDREQFF.

V usage is TRBV29-1 and J usage is TRBJ1-1; D is perhaps TRBD1 (6 bases). The CDR3 is 14 amino acids. V lost 1 base and J lost 4, with 13 bases in between. CDR1 SQVTM and CDR2 ANQGSEA come from the germline V gene. CDR3 in DNA: TGCAGCGTTGAAGCGGAAACAGGGACCACTGAAGCTTTCTTT. Protein product: CSVEAETGTTEAFF.

The rearrangement joins TRBV6-5 to TRBJ1-6, with 8 positions matching TRBD1. After removal of 6 bases from V and 7 bases from J, the junction contained 2 bases not matched to a gene. Germline V lookup: CDR1 MNHEY, CDR2 SVGAGI. The CDR3 runs 13 residues. The CDR3 region is CASRRQGNSPLHF. In DNA, the CDR3 is TGTGCCAGCAGAAGACAGGGGAATTCACCCCTCCACTTT.

The chain combines TRBV2 with TRBJ1-2, with TRBD1 matching 9 bases. After removal of 6 bases from V and 6 bases from J, the junction contained 5 bases not matched to a gene. Looked up from germline, CDR1 is SNHLY and CDR2 is FYNNEI. This CDR3 is 13 amino acids long. CDR3 amino acids: CASSRDRDDGYTF. CDR3 sequence (DNA): TGTGCCAGCAGCCGGGACAGGGACGATGGCTACACCTTC.

The CDR3 sequence: CASRRQVANTGELFF. CDR3 in DNA: TGTGCCAGCCGCAGGCAGGTCGCGAACACCGGGGAGCTGTTTTTT. This chain links TRBV5-6 with TRBJ2-2, with no clear D. Trimming removed 7 bases from V and 0 bases from J, with 13 bases in between. The CDR3 has 15 residues. Germline V gene lookup returns CDR1 SGHDT and CDR2 YYEEEE.

CDR3 nucleotides: TGTGCCAGCTCACCACCGGGACAGGATAGTGGCTACACCTTC. Translated, it gives CASSPPGQDSGYTF. The chain has TRBV18 and TRBJ1-2, with 8 positions matching TRBD1. The germline CDR1 and CDR2 sequences are KGHSH and LQKENI. Trimming cost V 0 bases and J 7 bases; bases outside gene matches: 4. The length of the CDR3 is 14 residues.

This rearrangement joins TRBV11-3 to TRBJ2-7; no reliable D call. The CDR3 totals 14 residues. Germline V gene lookup returns CDR1 SGHNT and CDR2 YENEEA. V was trimmed by 1 base and J by 5 bases, leaving 12 bases between them. The CDR3 region has the DNA TGTGCCAGCAGCTTAGGTGGATCCGAGGACGAGCAGTACTTC. It translates to CASSLGGSEDEQYF.

V is TRBV9 and J is TRBJ2-2, with D possibly being TRBD1 (5 bases). V dropped 0 bases and J dropped 0 bases, with 9 bases sitting between them. Per germline, CDR1 SGDLS and CDR2 YYNGEE. This CDR3 has 16 residues. For the CDR3, the DNA is TGTGCCAGCAGCGTAGGTACAGGAACGAACACCGGGGAGCTGTTTTTT. This codes for CASSVGTGTNTGELFF.

The genes are TRBV19 and TRBJ1-3; D unclear. Trimming left V 7 bases short and J 0 bases short, with 10 bases between. This CDR3 is 14 amino acids long. From germline, CDR1 is LNHDA and CDR2 SQIVND (reference sequence). CDR3 nucleotide sequence: TGTGCCAGTAACCCTAGGCTCTCTGGAAACACCATATATTTT. Encoded protein: CASNPRLSGNTIYF.

This clone was seen just once. V and J are TRBV5-1 and TRBJ2-1, with 9 nucleotides matching TRBD2. The V and J ends lost 0 bases and 6 bases, in that order; junction bases with no gene match: 4. CDR1 and CDR2 from the germline V gene are SGHRS and YFSETQ. The CDR3 runs 15 residues. CDR3 protein: CASSLEGLALNEQFF. The DNA for the CDR3 is TGCGCCAGCAGCTTGGAGGGACTAGCTCTCAATGAGCAGTTCTTC.

The chain joins TRBV7-8 to TRBJ2-5, with a possible D match to TRBD1 (5 bases). The CDR3 has 14 residues. Germline CDR1 is SGHVS and CDR2 is FQNEAQ. V was trimmed by 4 bases and J by 5 bases, leaving 14 bases between them. This CDR3 is CASSSTGPRETQYF. CDR3 bases: TGTGCCAGCAGCTCCACAGGCCCCAGGGAGACCCAGTACTTC.

In DNA, the CDR3 is TGTGCCAGCAGCTTCGCGGGGGCAACAGATACGCAGTATTTT. The encoded protein is CASSFAGATDTQYF. The V gene is TRBV9, the J gene TRBJ2-3, with D maybe TRBD2 (7 bases). This CDR3 comprises 14 residues. V was trimmed by 4 bases and J by 3 bases, leaving 12 bases between them. CDR1 SGDLS and CDR2 YYNGEE come from the germline V gene. Complete variable domain (other parts from reference TRBV9 and TRBJ2-3): DSGVTQTPKHLITATGQRVTLRCSPRSGDLSVYWYQQSLDQGLQFLIQYYNGEERAKGNILERFSAQQFPDLHSELNLSSLELGDSALYFCASSFAGATDTQYFGPGTRLTVL.

The table lists this clone with a few counts. This sequence joins TRBV7-8 and TRBJ2-7; possibly TRBD2 for D (6 bases). V lost 4 bases, J lost 2 bases, and 15 bases lay in between. The CDR3 length is 15 residues. Germline lookup yields CDR1 SGHVS and CDR2 FQNEAQ. The CDR3: CASSSGGGIPYEQYF. The CDR3 DNA follows: TGTGCCAGCAGCTCGGGTGGGGGGATCCCCTACGAGCAGTACTTC.

V is TRBV20-1 and J is TRBJ1-5; D ambiguous. V was pared by 3 bases and J by 4 bases, with 4 bases between. CDR3 length: 11 residues. CDR1 and CDR2 (germline): DFQATT, SNEGSKA (reference sequence). CDR3 in amino acids: CSASPNQPQHF. CDR3 DNA sequence: TGCAGTGCTAGCCCGAATCAGCCCCAGCATTTT.

CDR3 protein: CASSSQTGIEQFF. For the CDR3, the DNA is TGTGCCAGTAGTAGCCAGACAGGGATTGAGCAGTTCTTC. This chain uses TRBV19 with TRBJ2-1; 7 bases map to TRBD1. The CDR3 totals 13 residues. V shed 4 bases and J 9 bases; nucleotides not matched to a gene: 6. The germline CDR1 and CDR2 sequences are LNHDA and SQIVND (reference sequence). Together with reference TRBV19 and TRBJ2-1, the CDR3 gives the full variable domain: DGGITQSPKYLFRKEGQNVTLSCEQNLNHDAMYWYRQDPGQGLRLIYYSQIVNDFQKGDIAEGYSVSREKKESFPLTVTSAQKNPTAFYLCASSSQTGIEQFFGPGTRLTVL.